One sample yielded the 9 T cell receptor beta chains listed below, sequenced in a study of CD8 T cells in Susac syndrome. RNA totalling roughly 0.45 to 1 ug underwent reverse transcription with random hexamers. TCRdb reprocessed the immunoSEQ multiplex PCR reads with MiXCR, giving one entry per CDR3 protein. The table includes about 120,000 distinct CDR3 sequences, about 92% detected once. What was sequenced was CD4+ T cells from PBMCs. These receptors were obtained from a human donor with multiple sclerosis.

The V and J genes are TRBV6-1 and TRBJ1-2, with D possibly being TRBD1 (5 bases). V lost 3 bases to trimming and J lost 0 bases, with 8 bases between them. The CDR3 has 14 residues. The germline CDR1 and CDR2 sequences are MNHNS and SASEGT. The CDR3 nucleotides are TGTGCCAGCAGTGAGCAGACAGCTAACTATGGCTACACCTTC. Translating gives CASSEQTANYGYTF.

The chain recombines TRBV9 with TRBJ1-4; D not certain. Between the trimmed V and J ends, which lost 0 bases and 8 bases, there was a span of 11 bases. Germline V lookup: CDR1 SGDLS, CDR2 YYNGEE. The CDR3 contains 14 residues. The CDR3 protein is CASSVGVSGEKLFF. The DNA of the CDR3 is TGTGCCAGCAGCGTAGGGGTTTCCGGAGAAAAACTGTTTTTT.

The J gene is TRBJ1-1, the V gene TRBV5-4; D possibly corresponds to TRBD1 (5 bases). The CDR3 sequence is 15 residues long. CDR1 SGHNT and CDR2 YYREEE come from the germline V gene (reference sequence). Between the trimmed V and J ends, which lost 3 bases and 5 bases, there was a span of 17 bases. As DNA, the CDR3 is TGTGCCAGCAGCTCGGGGGTACGGGCTGGGACTGAAGCTTTCTTT. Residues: CASSSGVRAGTEAFF.

This chain's CDR3 is CASSPKGTDTYEQYF. The CDR3 bases are TGTGCCAGCAGCCCTAAAGGGACAGATACCTACGAGCAGTACTTC. This chain uses TRBV3-1 with TRBJ2-7; TRBD1 matches 7 bases. The V gene's germline CDR1 is LGHDT and CDR2 YNNKEL (reference sequence). The CDR3 has 15 residues. The junction had 8 bases not matched to a gene; V was cut back by 4 bases and J by 2 bases.

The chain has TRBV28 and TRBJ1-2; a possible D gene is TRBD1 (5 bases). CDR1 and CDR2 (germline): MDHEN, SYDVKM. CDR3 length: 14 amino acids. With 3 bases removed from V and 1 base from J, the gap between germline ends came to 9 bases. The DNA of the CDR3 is TGTGCCAGCAGTTTGGAGACAGATAACTATGGCTACACCTTC. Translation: CASSLETDNYGYTF.

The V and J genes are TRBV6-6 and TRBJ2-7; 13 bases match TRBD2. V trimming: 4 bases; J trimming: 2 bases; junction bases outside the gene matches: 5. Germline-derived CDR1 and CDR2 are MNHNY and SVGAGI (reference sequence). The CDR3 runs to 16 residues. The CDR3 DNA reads TGTGCCAGCAGTTGGACTAGCGGGGGTAGGACCTACGAGCAGTACTTC. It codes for CASSWTSGGRTYEQYF.

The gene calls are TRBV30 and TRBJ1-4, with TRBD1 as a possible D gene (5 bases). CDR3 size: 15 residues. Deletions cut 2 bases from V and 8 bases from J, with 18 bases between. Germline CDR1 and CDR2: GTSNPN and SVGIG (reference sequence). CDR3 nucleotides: TGTGCCTGGAGTTTAGGGCTCAGAGGGGCCGAAAAACTGTTTTTT. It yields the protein CAWSLGLRGAEKLFF.

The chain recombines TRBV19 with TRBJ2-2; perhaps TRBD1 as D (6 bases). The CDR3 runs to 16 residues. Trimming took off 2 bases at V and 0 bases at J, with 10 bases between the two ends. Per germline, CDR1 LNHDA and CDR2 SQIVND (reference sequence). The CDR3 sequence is CASSIRGKPNTGELFF. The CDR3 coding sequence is TGTGCCAGTAGTATAAGGGGGAAACCGAACACCGGGGAGCTGTTTTTT. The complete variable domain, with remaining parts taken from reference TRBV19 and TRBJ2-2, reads DGGITQSPKYLFRKEGQNVTLSCEQNLNHDAMYWYRQDPGQGLRLIYYSQIVNDFQKGDIAEGYSVSREKKESFPLTVTSAQKNPTAFYLCASSIRGKPNTGELFFGEGSRLTVL.

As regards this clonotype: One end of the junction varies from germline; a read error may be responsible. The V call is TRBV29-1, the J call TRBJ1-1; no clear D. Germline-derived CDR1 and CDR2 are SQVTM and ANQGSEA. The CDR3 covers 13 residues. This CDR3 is CSVNGRMNTEVFF. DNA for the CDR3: TGCAGCGTTAATGGACGGATGAACACTGAAGTTTTCTTT.